A selection of T cell receptor beta chains follows, all from one sample in a study of control samples from healthy donors and cancer patients. TCRdb's table, derived via immunoSEQ multiplex PCR, lists solely in-frame clones and lacks some. The repertoire holds tens of thousands of clones, with around 78% as singletons. The sample was blood. The receptors originated from a man in his sixties in good health. The conserved cysteine and the conserved F or W are not part of the CDR3 here. Some rows mark clone size as missing; the rest say once, few, many or name a class of expanded clone.

clone size: .; J gene: TRBJ2-3; V gene: TRBV5-6; CDR3 protein: ASSLELPVEDTQY
clone size: .; J gene: TRBJ2-7; V gene: TRBV30; CDR3 protein: AWTQGSGSSYEQY
clone size: .; J gene: TRBJ2-7; V gene: TRBV5-4; CDR3 protein: ASSFRQGISYEQY
clone size: .; J gene: TRBJ1-6; V gene: TRBV5-1; CDR3 protein: ASSLEGGGSPLH
clone size: few; J gene: TRBJ1-2; V gene: TRBV6-5; CDR3 protein: ASSLEAGTGYT
clone size: .; J gene: TRBJ2-3; V gene: TRBV9; CDR3 protein: ASSFREGRRTDTQY
clone size: .; J gene: TRBJ2-1; V gene: TRBV27; CDR3 protein: ASSLTFDNEQF
clone size: .; J gene: TRBJ2-2; V gene: TRBV2; CDR3 protein: ATSQENTGELF
clone size: .; J gene: TRBJ1-2; V gene: TRBV12-3/TRBV12-4; CDR3 protein: ASSRDSYYGYT
clone size: .; J gene: TRBJ1-5; V gene: TRBV9; CDR3 protein: ASSAPPQIKDSNQPQH
clone size: .; J gene: TRBJ2-3; V gene: TRBV2; CDR3 protein: ASSGGQGISDTQY
clone size: .; J gene: TRBJ1-1; V gene: TRBV28; CDR3 protein: ASKQDRPNTEAF
clone size: .; J gene: TRBJ1-2; V gene: TRBV16; CDR3 protein: ASSQFEGQDGYT
clone size: .; J gene: TRBJ1-2; V gene: TRBV19; CDR3 protein: ASQESVGLNLNYGYT
clone size: .; J gene: TRBJ2-2; V gene: TRBV11-2; CDR3 protein: ASSYSLPAPNTGELF
clone size: .; J gene: TRBJ2-4; V gene: TRBV2; CDR3 protein: ASSERGTLAKNIQY
clone size: .; J gene: TRBJ2-5; V gene: TRBV28; CDR3 protein: ASSLSGTGKTQY
clone size: once; J gene: TRBJ2-3; V gene: TRBV25-1; CDR3 protein: ARGRGQY
clone size: .; J gene: TRBJ2-1; V gene: TRBV19; CDR3 protein: ASSMARSYNEQF
clone size: .; J gene: TRBJ2-2; V gene: TRBV4-3; CDR3 protein: ASSQVSRTGARELF
clone size: .; J gene: TRBJ2-7; V gene: TRBV29-1; CDR3 protein: SVGRERYEQY
clone size: .; J gene: TRBJ2-1; V gene: TRBV27; CDR3 protein: ASSSSGYTYNEQF
clone size: .; J gene: TRBJ2-7; V gene: TRBV19; CDR3 protein: ASLRTSGSWDEQY
clone size: .; J gene: TRBJ2-3; V gene: TRBV12-3/TRBV12-4; CDR3 protein: ASRRQGSDTQY
clone size: .; J gene: TRBJ1-1; V gene: TRBV5-3; CDR3 protein: ARSNIPRQANMNTEAF
clone size: .; J gene: TRBJ2-3; V gene: TRBV19; CDR3 protein: ASSNRDTDTQY
clone size: .; J gene: TRBJ2-7; V gene: TRBV30; CDR3 protein: AWSTQGRYEQY
clone size: .; J gene: TRBJ2-7; V gene: TRBV5-1; CDR3 protein: ASSSGARYEQY
clone size: once; J gene: TRBJ1-4; V gene: TRBV7-9; CDR3 protein: ASSFRQGELF
clone size: .; J gene: TRBJ1-1; V gene: TRBV6-5; CDR3 protein: ASRGQGTTEAF
clone size: once; J gene: TRBJ2-3; V gene: TRBV18; CDR3 protein: ASSPASTDTQY
clone size: once; J gene: TRBJ1-1; V gene: TRBV29-1; CDR3 protein: SVRQANTEAF
clone size: .; J gene: TRBJ1-2; V gene: TRBV9; CDR3 protein: ASSVATPGRANYGYT
clone size: .; J gene: TRBJ2-4; V gene: TRBV14; CDR3 protein: ASSDPGQTPLSAKNIQY
clone size: .; J gene: TRBJ1-2; V gene: TRBV6-5; CDR3 protein: ASTIMGTGEGGYT
clone size: .; J gene: TRBJ2-3; V gene: TRBV4-3; CDR3 protein: ASSQDRAGLARDTQY
clone size: .; J gene: TRBJ1-4; V gene: TRBV5-1; CDR3 protein: ASSLVGSNEKLF
clone size: .; J gene: TRBJ1-2; V gene: TRBV29-1; CDR3 protein: SVRPWQGPRNYGYT
clone size: .; J gene: TRBJ1-6; V gene: TRBV6-2/TRBV6-3; CDR3 protein: ASSLTENSPLH
clone size: .; J gene: TRBJ2-7; V gene: TRBV10-3; CDR3 protein: AISESIGLAGAYEQY
clone size: .; J gene: TRBJ2-5; V gene: TRBV3-1/TRBV3-2; CDR3 protein: ASSRSGGARETQY
clone size: .; J gene: TRBJ1-1; V gene: TRBV11-3; CDR3 protein: ASSFLGGTEAF
clone size: .; J gene: TRBJ1-5; V gene: TRBV19; CDR3 protein: ASNRRGNQPQH
clone size: .; J gene: TRBJ1-2; V gene: TRBV11-2; CDR3 protein: ASSLGGYYGYT
clone size: few; J gene: TRBJ1-1; V gene: TRBV7-9; CDR3 protein: ASSRDRVRTEAF
clone size: .; J gene: TRBJ1-1; V gene: TRBV4-3; CDR3 protein: ASSQGPVNTEAF
clone size: .; J gene: TRBJ1-5; V gene: TRBV4-3; CDR3 protein: ASSLSTAYSNQPQH
clone size: .; J gene: TRBJ2-5; V gene: TRBV9; CDR3 protein: ASSVTSTGDETQY